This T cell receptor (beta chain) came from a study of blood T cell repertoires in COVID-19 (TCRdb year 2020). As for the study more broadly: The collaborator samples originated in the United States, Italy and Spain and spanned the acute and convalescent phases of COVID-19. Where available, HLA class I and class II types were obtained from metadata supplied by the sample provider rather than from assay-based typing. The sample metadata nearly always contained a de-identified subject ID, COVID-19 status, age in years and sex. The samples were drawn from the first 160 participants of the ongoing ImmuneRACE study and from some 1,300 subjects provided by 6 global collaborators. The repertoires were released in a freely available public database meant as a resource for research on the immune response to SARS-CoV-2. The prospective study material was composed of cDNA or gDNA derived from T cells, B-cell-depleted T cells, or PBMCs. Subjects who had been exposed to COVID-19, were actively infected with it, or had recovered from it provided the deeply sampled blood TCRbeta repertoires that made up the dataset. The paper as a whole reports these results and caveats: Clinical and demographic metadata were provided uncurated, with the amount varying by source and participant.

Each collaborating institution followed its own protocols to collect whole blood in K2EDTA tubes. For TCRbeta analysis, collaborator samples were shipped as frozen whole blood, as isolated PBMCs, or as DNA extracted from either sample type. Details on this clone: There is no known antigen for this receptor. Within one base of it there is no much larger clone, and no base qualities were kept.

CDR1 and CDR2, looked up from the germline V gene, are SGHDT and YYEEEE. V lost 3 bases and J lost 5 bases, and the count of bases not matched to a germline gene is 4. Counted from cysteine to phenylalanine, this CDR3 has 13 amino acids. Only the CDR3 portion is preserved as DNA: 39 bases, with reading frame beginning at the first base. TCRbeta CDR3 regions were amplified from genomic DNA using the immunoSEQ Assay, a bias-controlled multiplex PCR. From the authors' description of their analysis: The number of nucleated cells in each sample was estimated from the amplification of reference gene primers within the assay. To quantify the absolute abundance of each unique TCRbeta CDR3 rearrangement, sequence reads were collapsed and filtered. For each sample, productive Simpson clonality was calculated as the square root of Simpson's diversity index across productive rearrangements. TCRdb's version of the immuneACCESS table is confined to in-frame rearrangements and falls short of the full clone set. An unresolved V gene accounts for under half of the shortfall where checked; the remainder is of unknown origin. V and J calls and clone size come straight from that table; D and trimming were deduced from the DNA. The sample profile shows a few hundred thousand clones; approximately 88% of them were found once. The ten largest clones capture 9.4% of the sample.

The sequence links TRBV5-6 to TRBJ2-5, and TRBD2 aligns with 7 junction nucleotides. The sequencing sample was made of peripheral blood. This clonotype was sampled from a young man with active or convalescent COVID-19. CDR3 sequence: CASSSAGVETQYF. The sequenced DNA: TGTGCCAGCAGCTCCGCGGGGGTCGAGACCCAGTACTTC.